The clone carrying this T cell receptor (beta chain) was picked up one time. The entry originates in a study of blood T cell repertoires in COVID-19. At the level of the study: Some COVID-19 samples were acute and others convalescent; all came from the United States, Italy and Spain. Sources were T cells, B-cell-depleted T cells, or PBMCs; the material itself was cDNA or gDNA.

The V and J ends lost 4 bases and 8 bases, in that order; junction bases with no gene match: 7. Germline CDR1 and CDR2: LGHNA and YSLEER. The CDR3 sequence is 15 residues long. In the source study's methods: Reference gene primer amplification gave estimated nucleated cell counts. The table came from immunoSEQ multiplex PCR; TCRdb's copy has only in-frame clones and leaves some out. V and J calls and clone size are as listed in that table; D and trimming were resolved from the DNA. Of fewer than 200,000 clones in the sample, 85% to 95% were seen once. The chain is built from TRBV4-3 and TRBJ2-2; 10 nucleotides line up with TRBD2. This clonotype originated in a woman between 50 and 59 years old with acute or convalescent COVID-19. Sequencing was done on a sample of peripheral blood. This CDR3 is CASSRASGSKGELFF. The DNA of the CDR3 is TGCGCCAGCAGCCGGGCTAGCGGGAGTAAGGGGGAGCTGTTTTTT.